This T cell receptor beta chain emerged from a study of CD8+ T cells in alopecia areata. Findings and caveats of the study: On tofacitinib, scalp and blood still held many of the expanded lesional clones. The study found tofacitinib significantly decreased scalp clonality and expanded CD8+ clones among the top 100.

Extracted RNA was reverse transcribed into cDNA, the sequencing template. Using immunoSEQ multiplex PCR, the repertoire was profiled, and TCRdb retains in-frame clones only, with some absent. The sample has about 140,000 clones; roughly four fifths are singletons. Described treatment: oral pan-JAK inhibitor, 5-10 mg twice daily. Peripheral blood, together with lesional scalp punch biopsies, was collected from alopecia areata patients. In the case of this clone: The antigen is not known.

The CDR3 runs to 10 residues. Germline CDR1 reads MNHNS; CDR2 reads SASEGT. Trimming removed 4 bases from V and 4 bases from J, with 2 bases in between. The J gene is TRBJ2-7, the V gene TRBV6-1; D is undetermined. This specimen was CD8+ T cells sorted from blood, taken at week 4, from a patient treated with tofacitinib. This TCR was recovered from a human donor with alopecia areata. The DNA of the CDR3 is TGTGCCAGCAGTGTATACGAGCAGTACTTC. Encoded protein: CASSVYEQYF.